A single T cell receptor (beta chain) is shown here with its context. The sample comes from a study of T cell clusters in autoimmune cytopenias. Each sample's input was 200 to 300 ng genomic DNA, 38,000 or so genome equivalents. Germline lookup yields CDR1 MNHNY and CDR2 SVGAGI (reference sequence). The CDR3 runs 13 residues. Multiplex touch-down PCR amplified TRB using TRB-A and TRB-B pools in one tube. TCRdb reprocessed the multiplex PCR reads and stores each CDR3 protein as one record, lacking DNA. The data show nearly 15,000 distinct CDR3 sequences, and the top ten clones hold about 3.7%. This sample was also put to use in a study of T cell repertoires in aging, cancer and after chemotherapy.

The receptor was isolated from a human donor in good health. This rearrangement joins TRBV6-6 to TRBJ2-7; there is no DNA to check the TCRdb D call of TRBD2. Source material: peripheral blood. CDR3 sequence reads: CASSWEFGSEQYF.